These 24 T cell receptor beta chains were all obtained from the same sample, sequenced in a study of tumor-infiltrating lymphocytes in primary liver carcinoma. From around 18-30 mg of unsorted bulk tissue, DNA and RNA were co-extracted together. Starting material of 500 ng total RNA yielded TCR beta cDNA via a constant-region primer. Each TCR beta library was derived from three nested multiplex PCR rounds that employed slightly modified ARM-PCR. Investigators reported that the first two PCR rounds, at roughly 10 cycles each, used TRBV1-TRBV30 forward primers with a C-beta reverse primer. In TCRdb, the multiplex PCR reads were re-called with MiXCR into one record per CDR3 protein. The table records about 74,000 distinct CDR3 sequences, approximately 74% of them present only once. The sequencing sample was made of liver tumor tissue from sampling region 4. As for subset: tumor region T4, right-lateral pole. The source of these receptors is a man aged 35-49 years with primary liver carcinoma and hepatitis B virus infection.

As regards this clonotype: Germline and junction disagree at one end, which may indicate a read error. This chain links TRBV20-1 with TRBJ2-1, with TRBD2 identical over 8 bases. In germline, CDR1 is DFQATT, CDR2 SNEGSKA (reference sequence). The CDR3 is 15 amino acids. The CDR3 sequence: CSAQTSGSTYNEQFF. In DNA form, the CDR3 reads TGCAGTGCTCAAACAAGCGGGAGCACCTACAATGAGCAGTTTTTC.

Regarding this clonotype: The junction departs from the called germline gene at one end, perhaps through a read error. The CDR3 coding sequence is TGTGCCAGCAGCGTAGAGTCGGTAGCGAACTCCTACAACGAGCAGTTCTTC. It specifies CASSVESVANSYNEQFF. J is TRBJ2-1 and V is TRBV9, with D perhaps matching TRBD2 (5 bases). Germline V lookup: CDR1 SGDLS, CDR2 YYNGEE. The CDR3 spans 17 residues.

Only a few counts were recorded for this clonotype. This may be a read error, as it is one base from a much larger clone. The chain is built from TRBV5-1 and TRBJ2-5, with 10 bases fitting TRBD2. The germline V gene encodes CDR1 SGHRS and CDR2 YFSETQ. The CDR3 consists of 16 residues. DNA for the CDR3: TGCGCCAGCGGCTTGGGTTCCCTAGCGGGAGCAGAGACCCAGTACTTC. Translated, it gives CASGLGSLAGAETQYF.

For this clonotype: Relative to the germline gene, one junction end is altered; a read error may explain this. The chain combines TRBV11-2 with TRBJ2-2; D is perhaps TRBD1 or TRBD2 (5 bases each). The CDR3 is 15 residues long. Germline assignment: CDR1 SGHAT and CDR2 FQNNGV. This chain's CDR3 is CANSLLRAGTGELFF. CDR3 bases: TGTGCCAACAGCTTACTCAGGGCGGGCACCGGGGAACTGTTTTTT.

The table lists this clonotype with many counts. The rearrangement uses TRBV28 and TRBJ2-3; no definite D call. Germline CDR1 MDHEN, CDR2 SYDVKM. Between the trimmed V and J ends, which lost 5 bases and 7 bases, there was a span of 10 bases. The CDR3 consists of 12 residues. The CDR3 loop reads CASSPLLHTQYF. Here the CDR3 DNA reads TGTGCCAGCAGTCCCCTTTTGCATACGCAGTATTTT.

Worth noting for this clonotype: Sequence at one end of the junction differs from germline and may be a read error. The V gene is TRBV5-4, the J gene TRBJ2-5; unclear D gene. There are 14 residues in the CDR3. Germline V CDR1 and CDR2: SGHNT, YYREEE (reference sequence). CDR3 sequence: CASSMSVSLETQYF. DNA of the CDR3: TGCGCCAGCAGCATGAGTGTCAGTTTGGAGACCCAGTACTTC.

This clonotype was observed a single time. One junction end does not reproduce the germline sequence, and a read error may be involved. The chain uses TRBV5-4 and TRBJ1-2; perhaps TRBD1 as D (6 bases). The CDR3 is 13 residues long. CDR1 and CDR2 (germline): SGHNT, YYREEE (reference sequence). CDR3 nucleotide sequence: TGTGCCAACAGCTTAGTGGGGGCGCAAGGCTACACCTTC. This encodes CANSLVGAQGYTF.

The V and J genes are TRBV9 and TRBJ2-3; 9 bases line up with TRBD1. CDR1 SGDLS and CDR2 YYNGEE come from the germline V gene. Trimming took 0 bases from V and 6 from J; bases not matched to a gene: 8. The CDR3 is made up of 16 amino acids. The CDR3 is CASSVGDRDYWDTQYF. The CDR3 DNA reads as TGTGCCAGCAGCGTAGGGGACAGGGATTATTGGGATACGCAGTATTTT.

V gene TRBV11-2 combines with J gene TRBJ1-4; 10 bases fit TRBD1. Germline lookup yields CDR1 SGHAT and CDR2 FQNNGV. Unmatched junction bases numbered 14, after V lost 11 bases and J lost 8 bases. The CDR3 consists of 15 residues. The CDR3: CACNLWTGGGEKLFF. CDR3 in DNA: TGTGCCTGCAACTTATGGACAGGGGGTGGGGAAAAACTGTTTTTT.

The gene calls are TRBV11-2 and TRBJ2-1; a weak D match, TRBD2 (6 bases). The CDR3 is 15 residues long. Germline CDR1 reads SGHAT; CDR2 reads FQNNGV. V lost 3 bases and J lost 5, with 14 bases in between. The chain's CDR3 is CASSLWGTGHNEQFF. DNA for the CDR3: TGTGCCAGCAGCTTGTGGGGGACTGGACACAATGAGCAGTTCTTC.

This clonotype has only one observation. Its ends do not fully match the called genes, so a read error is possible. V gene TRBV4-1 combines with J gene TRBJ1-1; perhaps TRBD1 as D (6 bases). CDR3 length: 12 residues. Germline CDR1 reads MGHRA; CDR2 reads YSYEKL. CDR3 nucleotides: TGTGCCAGCAACCAGGGGAAAGGTGAAGCTTTCTTT. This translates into CASNQGKGEAFF.

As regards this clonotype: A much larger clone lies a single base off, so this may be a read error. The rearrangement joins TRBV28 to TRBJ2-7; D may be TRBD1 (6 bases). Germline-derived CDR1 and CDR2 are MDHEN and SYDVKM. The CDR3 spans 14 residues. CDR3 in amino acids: CASRPSQGSYVQYF. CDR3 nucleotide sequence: TGTGCCAGCAGACCCAGCCAGGGGAGCTACGTGCAGTACTTC.

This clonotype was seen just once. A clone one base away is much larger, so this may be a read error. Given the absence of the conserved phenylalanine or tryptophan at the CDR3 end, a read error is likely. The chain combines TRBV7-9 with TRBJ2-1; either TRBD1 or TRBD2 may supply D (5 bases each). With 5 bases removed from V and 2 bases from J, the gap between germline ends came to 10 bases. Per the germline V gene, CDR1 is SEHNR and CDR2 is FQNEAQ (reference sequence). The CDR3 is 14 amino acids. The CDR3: CASSLLGAYNEQFL. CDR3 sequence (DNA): TGTGCCAGCAGCCTTCTGGGGGCCTACAATGAGCAGTTCCTC.

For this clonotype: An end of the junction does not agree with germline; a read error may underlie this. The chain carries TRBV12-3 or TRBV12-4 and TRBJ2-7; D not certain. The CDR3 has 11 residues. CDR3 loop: CASSSGYEEYF. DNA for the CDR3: TGTGCCAGTAGTTCCGGCTACGAGGAGTACTTC.

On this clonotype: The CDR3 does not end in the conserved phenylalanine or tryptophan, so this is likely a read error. The CDR3 sequence: CASGLGQGEAFS. The CDR3 DNA reads as TGTGCAAGTGGTTTGGGACAGGGTGAAGCTTTCTCT. V is TRBV12-5 and J is TRBJ1-1, with TRBD1 identical over 9 bases. The CDR3 is 12 residues long. The germline CDR1 and CDR2 sequences are LGHNT and FRNRAP.

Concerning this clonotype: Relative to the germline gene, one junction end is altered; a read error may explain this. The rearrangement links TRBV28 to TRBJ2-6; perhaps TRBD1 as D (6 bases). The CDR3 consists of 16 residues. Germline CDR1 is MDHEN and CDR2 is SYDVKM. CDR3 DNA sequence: TGTGCCAGCACCCAACAGGGTTTCTCTGGGACCAACGTACTGACTTTC. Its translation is CASTQQGFSGTNVLTF.

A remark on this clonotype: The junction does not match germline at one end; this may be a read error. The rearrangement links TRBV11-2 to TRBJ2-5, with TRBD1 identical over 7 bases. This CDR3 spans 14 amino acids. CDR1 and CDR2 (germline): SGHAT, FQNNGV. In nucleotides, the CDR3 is TGTGTCAGCAGCTTAGGGACAGCGCAGGAGACCCATTACTTC. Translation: CVSSLGTAQETHYF.

The CDR3 loop reads CASRQTGGASYNEQFF. CDR3 nucleotide sequence: TGTGCCAGCAGACAGACCGGCGGGGCGTCCTACAATGAGCAGTTCTTC. V usage is TRBV6-5 and J usage is TRBJ2-1, with D possibly being TRBD2 (6 bases). Per the germline V gene, CDR1 is MNHEY and CDR2 is SVGAGI. V was pared by 6 bases and J by 1 base, with 16 bases between. The length of the CDR3 is 16 residues.

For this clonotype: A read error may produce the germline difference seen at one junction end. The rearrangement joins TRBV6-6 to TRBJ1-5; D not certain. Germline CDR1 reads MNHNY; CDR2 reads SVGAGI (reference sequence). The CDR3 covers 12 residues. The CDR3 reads CSSCLPNQPQHF. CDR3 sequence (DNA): TGTTCCAGCTGTCTCCCCAATCAGCCCCAGCATTTT.

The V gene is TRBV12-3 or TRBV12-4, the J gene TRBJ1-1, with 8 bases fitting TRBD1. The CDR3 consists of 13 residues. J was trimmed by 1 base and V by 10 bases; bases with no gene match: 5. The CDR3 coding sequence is TGTGCCACCAGGACAGGGTGGAACACTGAAGCTTTCTTT. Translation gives CATRTGWNTEAFF.

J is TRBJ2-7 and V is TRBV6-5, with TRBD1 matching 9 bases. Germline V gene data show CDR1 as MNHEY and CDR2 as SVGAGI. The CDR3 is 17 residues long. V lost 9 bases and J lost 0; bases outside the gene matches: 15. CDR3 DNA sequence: TGTGCCAGTTACTCTTGGACAGGGGCCCCCCCCTCCTACGAGCAGTACTTC. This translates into CASYSWTGAPPSYEQYF.

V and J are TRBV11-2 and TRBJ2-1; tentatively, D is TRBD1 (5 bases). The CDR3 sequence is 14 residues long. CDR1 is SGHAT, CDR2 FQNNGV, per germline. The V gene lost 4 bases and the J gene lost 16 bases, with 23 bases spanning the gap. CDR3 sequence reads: CASSSATGGNDQFF. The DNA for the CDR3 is TGTGCCAGCAGCTCCGCTACAGGCGGTAATGATCAATTCTTC.

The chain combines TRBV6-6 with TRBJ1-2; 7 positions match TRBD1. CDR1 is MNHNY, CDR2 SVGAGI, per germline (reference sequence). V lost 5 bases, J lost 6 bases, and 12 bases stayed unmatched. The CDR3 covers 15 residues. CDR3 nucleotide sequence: TGTGCCAGCAGTCCCACCCGGGACAGTGGAAATGGCTACACCTTC. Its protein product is CASSPTRDSGNGYTF.

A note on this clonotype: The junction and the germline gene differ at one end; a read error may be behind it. CDR3 sequence (DNA): TGTGCCAGTAGCATAGTATACAATGAGCAGTTCTTC. As protein: CASSIVYNEQFF. The chain is built from TRBV19 and TRBJ2-1; no firm D call. CDR3 size: 12 residues. Germline V lookup: CDR1 LNHDA, CDR2 SQIVND (reference sequence).